A single sample gave rise to the 21 T cell receptor beta chains below, sequenced in a study of cytomegalovirus exposure and HLA in healthy donors. This PCR relied on a set of 60 Vbeta primers and 13 Jbeta primers. TCRdb's copy holds only in-frame clones and misses some; the assay was immunoSEQ multiplex PCR. Found here are 200,000 to 250,000 clones, approximately 90% of them singletons; the top ten hold roughly 1%. Sequenced input: PBMCs. The receptors come from a woman between 18 and 29 years old in good health and CMV-seronegative.

The V call is TRBV6-5, the J call TRBJ1-2; D may be TRBD1 (5 bases). Germline V gene lookup returns CDR1 MNHEY and CDR2 SVGAGI. This CDR3 spans 13 amino acids. Trimming pared 5 bases from V and 8 bases from J, leaving 15 bases between. The CDR3 DNA follows: TGTGCCAGCAGTAAAAGAACGGGGGACGGCTACACCTTC. This sequence encodes CASSKRTGDGYTF.

V gene TRBV4-3 combines with J gene TRBJ2-3, with TRBD2 matching 8 bases. This CDR3 is 17 amino acids long. CDR1 is LGHNA, CDR2 YSLEER, per germline. The V and J ends lost 4 bases and 4 bases, in that order; junction bases with no gene match: 13. CDR3 sequence reads: CASSPSAGAAGADTQYF. The DNA of the CDR3 is TGCGCCAGCAGCCCTAGTGCGGGGGCAGCGGGGGCAGATACGCAGTATTTT.

The chain combines TRBV5-1 with TRBJ2-3, with 10 bases identical to TRBD1. This CDR3 is built from 15 residues. Germline CDR1 and CDR2: SGHRS and YFSETQ. The V and J ends lost 4 bases and 5 bases, in that order; junction bases with no gene match: 7. The CDR3 region is CASSGGQGFRDTQYF. The CDR3 DNA sequence: TGCGCCAGCAGCGGGGGACAGGGGTTTCGAGATACGCAGTATTTT. Based on the CDR3 plus reference TRBV5-1 and TRBJ2-3, the full variable domain is KAGVTQTPRYLIKTRGQQVTLSCSPISGHRSVSWYQQTPGQGLQFLFEYFSETQRNKGNFPGRFSGRQFSNSRSEMNVSTLELGDSALYLCASSGGQGFRDTQYFGPGTRLTVL.

This chain uses TRBV7-8 with TRBJ1-5; the match to TRBD1 covers 9 bases. Germline CDR1 and CDR2: SGHVS and FQNEAQ. J was trimmed by 2 bases and V by 6 bases; bases with no gene match: 2. The CDR3 extends over 14 amino acids. CDR3 protein: CASRQGAGNQPQHF. The CDR3 DNA sequence: TGTGCCAGCAGACAGGGGGCAGGCAATCAGCCCCAGCATTTT.

The chain couples TRBV28 to TRBJ1-5; TRBD1 matches at 7 bases. Germline-derived CDR1 and CDR2 are MDHEN and SYDVKM. The CDR3 length is 22 residues. Germline trimming cut 6 bases from V and 0 bases from J; bases unmatched to any gene: 26. The CDR3 DNA reads TGTGCCAGCAGCCCTTCCCCTTACACAAGGGGGCGCGTCTTTGGTAGCAATCAGCCCCAGCATTTT. Amino acids: CASSPSPYTRGRVFGSNQPQHF.

This clone was counted between two and nine times. The CDR3 DNA is TGTGCCAGCAGTGGGACTAGCGGGGAAGATACGCAGTATTTT. This gives the protein CASSGTSGEDTQYF. V and J are TRBV2 and TRBJ2-3, with 12 bases lining up with TRBD2. Germline V gene sequence: CDR1 SNHLY, CDR2 FYNNEI. V lost 4 bases and J lost 5; bases outside the gene matches: 1. The CDR3 loop spans 14 amino acids.

The genes are TRBV5-1 and TRBJ2-1, with 9 bases identical to TRBD1. This CDR3 is 16 amino acids long. The ends lost 1 base at V and 3 bases at J; junction bases unmatched: 5. Germline CDR1 reads SGHRS; CDR2 reads YFSETQ. CDR3 sequence (DNA): TGCGCCAGCAGCTTGCAACCGGGACAGGGCTACAATGAGCAGTTCTTC. It codes for CASSLQPGQGYNEQFF.

CDR3 in DNA: TGTGCCAGCAGCCCCTCGGGAGGGAATTCACCCCTCCACTTT. Encoded protein: CASSPSGGNSPLHF. The chain recombines TRBV7-3 with TRBJ1-6; no definite D call. This CDR3 has 14 residues. CDR1 SGHTA and CDR2 FQGTGA come from the germline V gene. The V end was cut by 5 bases, the J end by 7 bases, with 12 bases between.

This chain connects TRBV7-7 to TRBJ2-5; the D is unclear. With 5 bases removed from V and 5 bases from J, the gap between germline ends came to 12 bases. Per the germline V gene, CDR1 is SSHAT and CDR2 is FNYEAQ (reference sequence). This CDR3 is built from 13 residues. The CDR3 DNA reads as TGTGCCAGCAGCGCAGACCTCGGGGAGACCCAGTACTTC. Translation: CASSADLGETQYF.

The chain employs TRBV6-5 and TRBJ2-5; D might be TRBD2 (6 bases). This CDR3 has 15 amino acids. Between the trimmed V and J ends, which lost 3 bases and 5 bases, there was a span of 16 bases. CDR1 and CDR2 (germline): MNHEY, SVGAGI. Here the CDR3 DNA reads TGTGCCAGCAGTTATGATCGGGGGTGGAGTGAGACCCAGTACTTC. This gives the protein CASSYDRGWSETQYF.

This clone was seen a handful of times. The rearrangement links TRBV27 to TRBJ2-7, with D possibly being TRBD2 (5 bases). The length of the CDR3 is 11 residues. Germline CDR1 is MNHEY and CDR2 is SMNVEV (reference sequence). V gave up 10 bases and J gave up 6 bases, with 13 bases separating them. The CDR3 nucleotides are TGTGCCACCTACCAAGGAGGCGAGCAGTACTTC. Protein: CATYQGGEQYF.

This clone was observed once. The CDR3 region is CASTRGQGSYGYTF. CDR3 bases: TGTGCCAGCACCAGGGGACAGGGGAGCTATGGCTACACCTTC. The rearrangement joins TRBV28 to TRBJ1-2; 10 nucleotides line up with TRBD1. The CDR3 covers 14 residues. CDR1 MDHEN and CDR2 SYDVKM come from the germline V gene. V lost 7 bases, J lost 4 bases, and 6 bases stayed unmatched.

This chain joins TRBV2 and TRBJ1-5; D ambiguous. CDR1 and CDR2 from the germline V gene are SNHLY and FYNNEI. CDR3 length: 15 residues. The germline V and J ends were trimmed by 4 bases and 4 bases, with 14 bases remaining between them. The CDR3 DNA reads TGTGCCAGCAGTGCATCGACGGCTAGAAATCAGCCCCAGCATTTT. It translates to CASSASTARNQPQHF. Filled out from reference TRBV2 and TRBJ1-5, the complete variable domain reads EPEVTQTPSHQVTQMGQEVILRCVPISNHLYFYWYRQILGQKVEFLVSFYNNEISEKSEIFDDQFSVERPDGSNFTLKIRSTKLEDSAMYFCASSASTARNQPQHFGDGTRLSIL.

V and J are TRBV9 and TRBJ2-2; 7 nucleotides agree with TRBD2. The CDR3 extends over 16 amino acids. Looked up from germline, CDR1 is SGDLS and CDR2 is YYNGEE. J gave up 7 bases and V 0 bases, and 9 bases lay outside the gene matches. The CDR3 DNA sequence: TGTGCCAGCAGCGTAGTTGCTAGCGGAATGAACGGGGAGCTGTTTTTT. Translation: CASSVVASGMNGELFF.

V gene TRBV6-1 combines with J gene TRBJ1-1; D may be TRBD1 (6 bases). Germline CDR1 is MNHNS and CDR2 is SASEGT. The CDR3 totals 13 residues. The germline V and J ends were trimmed by 6 bases and 9 bases, with 17 bases remaining between them. CDR3 residues: CASSTQNTGKAFF. The CDR3 nucleotides read TGTGCCAGCAGCACCCAGAACACAGGGAAAGCTTTCTTT.

The gene calls are TRBV4-1 and TRBJ1-5; a possible D gene is TRBD1 (5 bases). The CDR3 is 16 residues long. V dropped 0 bases and J dropped 2 bases, with 11 bases sitting between them. CDR1 is MGHRA, CDR2 YSYEKL, per germline. The chain's CDR3 is CASSQDTGSGNQPQHF. CDR3 sequence (DNA): TGCGCCAGCAGCCAAGATACAGGATCGGGCAATCAGCCCCAGCATTTT.

V and J are TRBV10-3 and TRBJ1-2; the match to TRBD1 covers 8 bases. V was pared by 4 bases and J by 4 bases, with 8 bases of the junction left unmatched. The germline gives CDR1 ENHRY, CDR2 SYGVKD. This CDR3 comprises 15 residues. This CDR3 is CAISGAGGAVYGYTF. CDR3 DNA sequence: TGTGCCATCAGTGGGGCAGGGGGCGCGGTCTATGGCTACACCTTC.

The rearrangement links TRBV7-9 to TRBJ1-6; the D gene is possibly TRBD1 (5 bases). The CDR3 extends over 15 amino acids. V dropped 1 base and J dropped 6 bases, with 10 bases sitting between them. Per the germline V gene, CDR1 is SEHNR and CDR2 is FQNEAQ (reference sequence). The CDR3 DNA reads as TGTGCCAGCAGCTTAGTTGGGGCTGGTAATTCACCCCTCCACTTT. This codes for CASSLVGAGNSPLHF.

The V gene is TRBV11-2, the J gene TRBJ1-2; the D is unclear. The germline gives CDR1 SGHAT, CDR2 FQNNGV. There are 14 residues in the CDR3. V was pared by 4 bases and J by 6 bases, with 15 bases between. Here the CDR3 DNA reads TGTGCCAGCAGCTCTCCCCGGGGAGGCCATGGCTACACCTTC. Translation: CASSSPRGGHGYTF.

The chain employs TRBV14 and TRBJ1-2; D is undetermined. The germline V gene has CDR1 SGHDN and CDR2 FVKESK. V gave up 2 bases and J gave up 2 bases, with 12 bases separating them. This CDR3 is built from 15 residues. The CDR3 sequence: CASSQFPYLNYGYTF. CDR3 coding DNA: TGTGCCAGCAGCCAATTCCCGTACTTAAACTATGGCTACACCTTC.

This chain connects TRBV28 to TRBJ2-7; no clear D. Trimming cost V 2 bases and J 0 bases, with 8 bases left between them. CDR1 is MDHEN, CDR2 SYDVKM, per germline. The CDR3 runs 14 residues. The CDR3 DNA is TGTGCCAGCAGTTTACACAGCAGCTCCTACGAGCAGTACTTC. Amino acids: CASSLHSSSYEQYF.